The 8 T cell receptor beta chains below come from one sample, sequenced in a study of blood T cell repertoires in COVID-19. The assay was immunoSEQ multiplex PCR, and TCRdb's table has in-frame clones only and misses some. The repertoire has tens of thousands of clones, 87% of them found once; the top ten carry 3.4%. The sample consisted of peripheral blood. The receptor set was obtained from a woman between 45 and 65 years old with COVID-19, enrolled during active disease.

This sequence joins TRBV4-1 and TRBJ2-1; TRBD2 agrees at 9 bases. There are 16 residues in the CDR3. The ends lost 1 base at V and 2 bases at J; junction bases unmatched: 3. In germline, CDR1 is MGHRA, CDR2 YSYEKL. The CDR3 DNA follows: TGCGCCAGCAGCCAAGGACTAGCGGAAACCTACAATGAGCAGTTCTTC. Amino acids: CASSQGLAETYNEQFF.

The CDR3 DNA reads as TGTGCCAGCAGCGTCCCGGCAGGGGCGAACACCGGGGAGCTGTTTTTT. Translation: CASSVPAGANTGELFF. The rearrangement joins TRBV9 to TRBJ2-2, with D tentatively TRBD1 (6 bases). V was clipped by 2 bases and J by 0 bases, with 11 bases between them. Germline CDR1 is SGDLS and CDR2 is YYNGEE. The CDR3 covers 16 residues. The variable domain in full, with the rest retrieved from reference TRBV9 and TRBJ2-2, is DSGVTQTPKHLITATGQRVTLRCSPRSGDLSVYWYQQSLDQGLQFLIQYYNGEERAKGNILERFSAQQFPDLHSELNLSSLELGDSALYFCASSVPAGANTGELFFGEGSRLTVL.

In its sample, this clone was seen once. This chain joins TRBV5-4 and TRBJ2-5; D might be TRBD2 (6 bases). The V end lost 4 bases, the J end lost 5 bases, and 15 bases lay between the germline ends. The CDR3 spans 14 residues. Germline CDR1 is SGHNT and CDR2 is YYREEE (reference sequence). The CDR3 DNA follows: TGTGCCAGCAGCCCGGGGACTTTAATCGAGACCCAGTACTTC. Translating it yields CASSPGTLIETQYF. The variable domain in full, completed from reference TRBV5-4 and TRBJ2-5, reads ETGVTQSPTHLIKTRGQQVTLRCSSQSGHNTVSWYQQALGQGPQFIFQYYREEENGRGNFPPRFSGLQFPNYSSELNVNALELDDSALYLCASSPGTLIETQYFGPGTRLLVL.

The V and J genes are TRBV7-2 and TRBJ1-5; TRBD1 is a possible D gene (6 bases). The CDR3 spans 13 residues. CDR1 is SGHTA, CDR2 FQGNSA, per germline. V lost 4 bases and J 7 bases, leaving 11 bases between the germline ends. The CDR3 here is CASSSRGGQPQHF. The CDR3 DNA reads TGTGCCAGCAGCTCACGGGGGGGCCAGCCCCAGCATTTT.

Concerning this clone: Other DNA sequences of this sample code for an identical CDR3. The V and J genes are TRBV18 and TRBJ2-5, with D unclear. This CDR3 is built from 11 residues. Germline assignment: CDR1 KGHSH and CDR2 LQKENI. Trimming cost V 3 bases and J 3 bases, with 2 bases left between them. This chain's CDR3 is CASSPKETQYF. CDR3 DNA sequence: TGTGCCAGCTCACCTAAAGAGACCCAGTACTTC.

The rearrangement uses TRBV7-6 and TRBJ2-1; TRBD2 matches 9 bases. Looked up from germline, CDR1 is SGHVS and CDR2 is FNYEAQ. CDR3 length: 15 amino acids. The J segment lost 7 bases and the V segment lost 1 base, leaving 5 bases of the junction unmatched. The CDR3 region is CASSLVAGEGNEQFF. CDR3 sequence (DNA): TGTGCCAGCAGCTTAGTAGCGGGAGAAGGAAATGAGCAGTTCTTC.

The chain has TRBV5-1 and TRBJ2-5; no clear D. V was cut by 2 bases and J by 5 bases, with 10 bases left in between. Per the germline V gene, CDR1 is SGHRS and CDR2 is YFSETQ. The length of the CDR3 is 13 residues. The CDR3 loop is CASSFSVAETQYF. As DNA, the CDR3 is TGCGCCAGCAGCTTTTCAGTGGCCGAGACCCAGTACTTC.

The chain's CDR3 is CASSFPGLAANTGELFF. CDR3 coding DNA: TGCGCCAGCAGCTTCCCGGGACTAGCGGCGAACACCGGGGAGCTGTTTTTT. The gene calls are TRBV5-1 and TRBJ2-2; the match to TRBD2 covers 11 bases. V trimming: 2 bases; J trimming: 0 bases; junction bases outside the gene matches: 3. The CDR3 loop spans 17 amino acids. From germline, CDR1 is SGHRS and CDR2 YFSETQ.